These T cell receptor beta chains were read from a single sample in a study of blood T cell repertoires in COVID-19. Measured with immunoSEQ multiplex PCR; TCRdb has only the in-frame clones, and not every one. This sample yields 90,000 to 110,000 clones, of which about nine tenths are seen a single time; approximately 1.1% belongs to the top ten. Sequencing input: peripheral blood. The receptors were gathered from a human donor in a cohort sampled during active COVID-19. Both conserved end residues are part of each CDR3. A D gene is named only where the DNA matches it firmly. Clone size is given for some rows only: seen once, a few or many times, or a class if the clone is expanded.

CAWSVLRGQTGNTEAFF	TGTGCCTGGAGTGTACTTAGAGGACAGACGGGCAACACTGAAGCTTTCTTT	TRBJ1-1	once	TRBV30	NA
CASRGGGGPSGYTF	TGTGCCAGTAGGGGTGGGGGGGGGCCCTCTGGCTACACCTTC	TRBJ1-2	NA	TRBV19	NA
CASSNRDTNTEAFF	TGTGCCAGCAGCAACCGGGACACAAACACTGAAGCTTTCTTT	TRBJ1-1	NA	TRBV7-9	NA
CASSVSPRVGNTIYF	TGTGCCAGCAGCGTAAGTCCGAGGGTAGGAAACACCATATATTTT	TRBJ1-3	NA	TRBV9	NA
CAISDRDRGMYEQYF	TGTGCCATCAGTGACCGGGACAGGGGGATGTACGAGCAGTACTTC	TRBJ2-7	NA	TRBV10-3	TRBD1
CASSPNRGNNQPQHF	TGTGCCAGTAGTCCGAACAGGGGTAACAATCAGCCCCAGCATTTT	TRBJ1-5	NA	TRBV19	TRBD1
CASSLVNFRDRFMNTEAFF	TGTGCCAGCAGCCTAGTGAACTTCAGGGACAGATTCATGAACACTGAAGCTTTCTTT	TRBJ1-1	NA	TRBV7-9	TRBD1
CASSRTGPIAGLAGELFF	TGTGCCAGTAGCAGGACAGGACCTATAGCGGGGTTGGCCGGGGAGCTGTTTTTT	TRBJ2-2	once	TRBV19	NA
CASSGLAGDLYNEQFF	TGTGCCAGCAGCGGTCTGGCGGGAGATCTCTACAATGAGCAGTTCTTC	TRBJ2-1	NA	TRBV7-9	TRBD2
CASSLPTGRSEKLFF	TGTGCCAGCAGCCTGCCGACAGGCCGGAGTGAAAAACTGTTTTTT	TRBJ1-4	NA	TRBV6-5	NA